Below, one T cell receptor (beta chain) is given with its context. A read error may produce the germline difference seen at one junction end. The data were taken from a study of blood T cells in healthy people across ages. Then a second PCR, running roughly 7 to 11 cycles, was carried out with a sample-barcoded 5' primer and a J-beta primer mix. Using its own MiXCR run on the 5' RACE reads, TCRdb lists one record per CDR3 protein. Counted here are roughly 2 million distinct CDR3 sequences, roughly 52% occurring once; the ten biggest clones make up around 2.1%. This CDR3 comprises 14 residues. Germline assignment: CDR1 MNHEY and CDR2 SVGEGT.

The sequencing input was blood. The sequence came from a woman between 35 and 50 years old in good health. The J gene is TRBJ1-2, the V gene TRBV6-2 or TRBV6-3; TRBD1 might be the D (6 bases). The CDR3 DNA reads as TGTGCCGGCAGTTACGGGCAGGGGACCTATGGCTACACCTTC. This encodes CAGSYGQGTYGYTF.